This T cell receptor (beta chain) was captured in a study of T cells in Graves' hyperthyroidism and ophthalmopathy (dated by TCRdb to about 2019). About the study as a whole: Peripheral blood was collected at initial diagnosis, before any treatment. For training and testing, the 100 or so patients in the discovery cohort were randomly divided in a 7:3 ratio. The paper reports TCR Vbeta CDR3 sequencing of fewer than 150 peripheral blood samples: under 45 ophthalmopathy, some 80 hyperthyroidism and 17 progressor patients. In addition, the study compared T-cell repertoires in thyroid tissue and in blood from five to seven Graves' hyperthyroidism patients. After sampling, hyperthyroidism patients received methimazole starting at 30 mg daily, and ophthalmopathy patients received high-dose intravenous methylprednisolone. A discovery cohort of about a hundred patients, approximately 45 with Graves' ophthalmopathy and under 60 with stable Graves' hyperthyroidism, was used to find distinguishing TCR V-J signatures. Prospective prediction of ophthalmopathy was tested in an independent validation cohort consisting of some 20 hyperthyroidism patients and around 16 patients who later progressed to ophthalmopathy. What the research found in general, with its limitations: During validation, the model predicted progression to ophthalmopathy a median of about 6.3 months ahead of onset, with 70.59% sensitivity and roughly 72% specificity. Most expanded thyroid clonotypes (frequency above 0.001) were also detected in blood, a finding suggesting that blood repertoires may reflect thyroid immune responses. In cross-validation, a model built on a 13 V-J signature told ophthalmopathy apart from stable hyperthyroidism with 87.88% sensitivity and roughly 83% specificity, and in testing the same model reached 80%/75%. No statistical method was used to set the sample size in advance, and investigators knew the group allocation.

From the cysteine through the phenylalanine, the CDR3 covers 14 amino acids. Just CDR3 DNA is preserved here, 42 bases in frame from base 1. The germline V gene encodes CDR1 SGHAT and CDR2 FQNNGV. Trimming takes 1 base from V and 5 bases from J, and the germline ends sit 12 bases apart. Hyperthyroidism patients were aged 18 to 65 years and newly diagnosed, with disease duration of less than 2 months. Any patient with an uncontrolled infection, another autoimmune disease, pregnancy or lactation was excluded. Diagnoses relied on clinical symptoms, serum thyroxine and TRAb, thyroid ultrasound and orbital computed tomography. Blood from progressor patients was drawn when they were first diagnosed with hyperthyroidism, before any ophthalmopathy symptoms appeared. Ficoll-Paque density gradient centrifugation was used to isolate PBMCs from 10 ml of fresh peripheral blood. Progressor patients were first diagnosed with Graves' hyperthyroidism and then developed ophthalmopathy during follow-up. Total RNA was extracted with Trizol reagent, and quality was checked on an Agilent 2100 Bioanalyzer.

The TCR beta CDR3 regions were amplified from the RNA transcripts. For the first round of RT-PCR on the TCR CDR3, the HTBI primer set was used together with the Qiagen OneStep RT-PCR kit. The libraries were constructed in a second round of multiplex PCR and then size-selected and purified. Paired-end sequencing of the libraries was performed with 100 bp reads on an Illumina HiSeq2000. On the authors' methods: SOAPnuke was used to process the raw data, throwing out any read that contained adapters or uncalled bases, had a mean Phred below 15, or lacked an exact constant-primer or identifier match. High-quality paired reads were merged using COPE v1.2.5, and each unique nucleotide sequence was defined as a clonotype. MiTCR v1.1 was used to align the clonotypes against IMGT TRBV, TRBD and TRBJ reference segments. Analysis was restricted to V-J combinations with a frequency above 0.0001, which covered about 99% of repertoires. The TCS score was defined as F50 (clonal expansion) divided by E x V (chaos), with BLOSUM62-based TCRdist calculated between CDR3 peptides within each V-J. Welch's t-statistics and random forest reduced 500 to 550 V-J features to about 13, which were used in a naive Bayes classifier (R e1071). Through fastp at Q25 and MiXCR, TCRdb rebuilt clones from the public reads, retaining in-frame beta chains. Under each unique CDR3 protein, matching rows form one entry showing the most common genes and DNA. Here the V and J calls rest on TCRdb's processing, not on the authors' analysis. This sample comprises 600,000 to 850,000 distinct CDR3 sequences, over 15% of them detected only once. The top ten clones comprise over 15% of the sample.

This clonotype was seen repeatedly, ten times or more. Its binding antigen is unknown. Base qualities are not at hand, and no much larger clone is one base apart. This clonotype was sampled from a woman between 45 and 60 years old with Graves' hyperthyroidism that later progressed to Graves' ophthalmopathy. The material sequenced was blood. The rearrangement combines TRBV11-2 with TRBJ2-7, with the D gene not clear enough to name. The DNA sequence is as follows: TGTGCCAGCAGCTTAGTATTCGGAACCCACGAGCAGTACTTC. The encoded protein is CASSLVFGTHEQYF.